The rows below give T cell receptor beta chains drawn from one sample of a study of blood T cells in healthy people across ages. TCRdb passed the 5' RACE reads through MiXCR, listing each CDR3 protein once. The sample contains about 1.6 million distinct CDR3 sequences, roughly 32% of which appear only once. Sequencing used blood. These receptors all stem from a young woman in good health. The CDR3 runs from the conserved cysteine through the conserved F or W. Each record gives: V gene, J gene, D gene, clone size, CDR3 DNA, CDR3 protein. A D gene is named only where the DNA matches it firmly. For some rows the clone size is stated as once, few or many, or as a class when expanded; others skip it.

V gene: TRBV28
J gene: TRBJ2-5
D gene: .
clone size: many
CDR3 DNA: TGTGCCAGCAGTTCCCGGAGGGAGACCCAGTACTTC
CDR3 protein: CASSSRRETQYF

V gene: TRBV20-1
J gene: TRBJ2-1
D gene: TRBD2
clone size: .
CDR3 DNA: TGCAGTGCTAGAGATCTCCTAGCGGGAGTTGAGAGGGTCTACAATGAGCAGTTCTTC
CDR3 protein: CSARDLLAGVERVYNEQFF

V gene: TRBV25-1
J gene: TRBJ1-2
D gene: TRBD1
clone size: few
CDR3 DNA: TGTGCCAGCAGTGCCTGGACAGGGGGCACAGACTATGGCTACACCTTC
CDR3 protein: CASSAWTGGTDYGYTF

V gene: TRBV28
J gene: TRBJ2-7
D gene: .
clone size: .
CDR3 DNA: TGTGCCAGCCGGGACATTTACGAGCAGTACTTC
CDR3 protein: CASRDIYEQYF

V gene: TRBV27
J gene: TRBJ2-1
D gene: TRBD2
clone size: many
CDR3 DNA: TGTGCCAGCAGCTTAAGTAGCGGGAGCTCCTACAATGAGCAGTTCTTC
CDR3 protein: CASSLSSGSSYNEQFF

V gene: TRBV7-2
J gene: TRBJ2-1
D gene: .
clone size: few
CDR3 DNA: TGTGCCAGCAGCTCCGAGGGCGAGAGCTCCTACAATGAGCAGTTCTTC
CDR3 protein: CASSSEGESSYNEQFF

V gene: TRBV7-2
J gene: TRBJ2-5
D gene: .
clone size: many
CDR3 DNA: TGTGCCAGCAGCTTGAGTTTGGAGACCCAGTACTTC
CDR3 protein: CASSLSLETQYF

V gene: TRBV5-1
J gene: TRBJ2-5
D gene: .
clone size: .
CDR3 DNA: TGCGCCAGCAGCTTGAACGGAGCGTACCAAGAGACCCAGTACTTC
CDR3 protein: CASSLNGAYQETQYF

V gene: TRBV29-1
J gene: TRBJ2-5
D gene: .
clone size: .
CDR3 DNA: TGCAGCGTGGCATTGGGTCCAAGGAGGGAGACCCAGTACTTC
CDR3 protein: CSVALGPRRETQYF

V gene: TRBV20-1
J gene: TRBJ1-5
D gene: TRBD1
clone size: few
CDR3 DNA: TGCAGTGCTAGAGATCCCCTGGGACAGGGGAGACAGCCCCAGCATTTT
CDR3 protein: CSARDPLGQGRQPQHF

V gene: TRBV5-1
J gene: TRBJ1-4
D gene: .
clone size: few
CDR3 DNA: TGCGCCAGCAGCCTACGATCAGGGGCCGGCGGTGGCGGTGAAAAACTGTTTTTT
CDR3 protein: CASSLRSGAGGGGEKLFF

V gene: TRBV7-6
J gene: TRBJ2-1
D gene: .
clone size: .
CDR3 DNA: TGTGCCAGCAGCTTAGAGGGCCCCGGGGTCAATGAGCAGTTCTTC
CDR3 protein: CASSLEGPGVNEQFF

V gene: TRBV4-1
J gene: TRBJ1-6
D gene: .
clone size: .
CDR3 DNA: TGCGCCAGCAGCCAAGGTATAACCCCCGGGGGTTCACCCCTCCACTTT
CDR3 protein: CASSQGITPGGSPLHF

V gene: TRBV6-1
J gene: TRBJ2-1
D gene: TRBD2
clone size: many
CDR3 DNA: TGTGCCAGCAGGACGACTAGCGGGGGATATGAGCAGTTCTTC
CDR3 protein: CASRTTSGGYEQFF

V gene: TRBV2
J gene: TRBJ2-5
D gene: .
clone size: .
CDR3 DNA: TGTGCCAGCAGTGAAGCGGGCCCAGGGGCGTACCAAGAGACCCAGTACTTC
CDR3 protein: CASSEAGPGAYQETQYF

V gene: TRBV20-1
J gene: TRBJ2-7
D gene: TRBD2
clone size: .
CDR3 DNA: TGCAGTGCTAGAGCCCTAGGAGCGGGGTCCTACGAGCAGTACTTC
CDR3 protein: CSARALGAGSYEQYF